The entry below gives a single TCR beta chain sequence along with its context. Employing constant-segment primers, 5'RACE generated TCR alpha and TCR beta cDNA libraries bearing sample barcodes and UMIs. TCRdb passed the 5' RACE reads through MiXCR, listing each CDR3 protein once. The sample carries roughly 170,000 distinct CDR3 sequences, about a fifth recorded once. The data were taken from a study of T-cell memory formation after mild COVID-19. The source is a man between 18 and 35 years old who had mild COVID-19 (a few samples of this study predate the infection). Cell type and time point are not known. Sequenced material: PBMCs or a T cell subset sorted from them (not recorded which).

CDR3 residues: CASSPDRAWQTQYF. The CDR3 DNA reads TGTGCCAGCAGCCCTGACAGGGCTTGGCAGACCCAGTACTTC. The chain employs TRBV7-2 and TRBJ2-5; 7 nucleotides match TRBD1. The germline V gene encodes CDR1 SGHTA and CDR2 FQGNSA. The V and J ends lost 5 bases and 6 bases, in that order; junction bases with no gene match: 9. The CDR3 spans 14 residues.